The 24 T cell receptor beta chains below all came from one sample that was sequenced in a study of cytomegalovirus exposure and HLA in healthy donors. The PCR ran on 60 Vbeta and 13 Jbeta primers. Data came from immunoSEQ multiplex PCR; TCRdb stores just in-frame clones and leaves some out. The data show 150,000 or so clones, with roughly 80% seen just once and 4.9% held by the top ten. Sequencing was done on a sample of PBMCs. The receptors come from a woman aged 18-29 years in good health and CMV-seropositive.

The CDR3 loop is CASSPASGGSEETQYF. CDR3 nucleotides: TGTGCCAGCAGCCCAGCTAGCGGGGGGAGCGAAGAGACCCAGTACTTC. This chain uses TRBV7-7 with TRBJ2-5; 11 bases are a match to TRBD2. V lost 5 bases and J lost 3; bases outside the gene matches: 8. Germline V gene lookup returns CDR1 SSHAT and CDR2 FNYEAQ (reference sequence). This CDR3 has 16 amino acids.

This chain connects TRBV29-1 to TRBJ2-7; 8 bases fit TRBD1. J lost 7 bases, V lost 2 bases, and 4 bases had no gene match. The length of the CDR3 is 12 residues. CDR1 and CDR2 (germline): SQVTM, ANQGSEA. The DNA of the CDR3 is TGCAGCGTTGAACAGGGGGCGGGGGAGCAGTACTTC. Amino acid sequence: CSVEQGAGEQYF.

The chain uses TRBV5-1 and TRBJ2-1, with 11 bases aligning to TRBD2. Germline V gene lookup returns CDR1 SGHRS and CDR2 YFSETQ. Trimming took 4 bases from V and 2 from J; bases not matched to a gene: 5. The CDR3 is made up of 16 amino acids. CDR3 nucleotide sequence: TGCGCCAGCAGCGAGACGACTAGCGGGGCCTACAATGAGCAGTTCTTC. As protein: CASSETTSGAYNEQFF.

V gene TRBV13 combines with J gene TRBJ2-5; TRBD2 matches 13 bases. After removal of 0 bases from V and 5 bases from J, the junction contained 6 bases not matched to a gene. The V gene's germline CDR1 is PRHDT and CDR2 FYEKMQ (reference sequence). The CDR3 extends over 17 amino acids. The CDR3 DNA is TGTGCCAGCAGCTTAGGTACTAGCGGGGGGGCCCAGGAGACCCAGTACTTC. It encodes CASSLGTSGGAQETQYF.

The sample holds a few counts of this clone. The chain is built from TRBV6-4 and TRBJ2-3, with D perhaps TRBD2 (6 bases). Germline CDR1 and CDR2: MRHNA and SNTAGT. The CDR3 loop spans 13 amino acids. V lost 10 bases and J 0 bases, leaving 11 bases between the germline ends. CDR3: CATAAGSTDTQYF. As DNA, the CDR3 is TGTGCCACCGCCGCGGGGAGCACAGATACGCAGTATTTT.

The rearrangement links TRBV4-1 to TRBJ2-7, with D possibly being TRBD2 (6 bases). Trimming stripped 7 bases from V and 3 bases from J, with 22 bases between. CDR3 size: 16 residues. Germline V gene sequence: CDR1 MGHRA, CDR2 YSYEKL. In nucleotides, the CDR3 is TGCGCCAGCACCCCCGGGAGTAGCGGCGGATACTACGAGCAGTACTTC. Encoded protein: CASTPGSSGGYYEQYF.

The chain recombines TRBV5-6 with TRBJ1-2, with TRBD1 matching over 8 bases. Germline trimming cut 0 bases from V and 8 bases from J; bases unmatched to any gene: 6. In germline, CDR1 is SGHDT, CDR2 YYEEEE. The CDR3 contains 14 residues. CDR3 in amino acids: CASSLGDRRGGYTF. The CDR3 nucleotides read TGTGCCAGCAGCTTGGGGGACAGGCGTGGGGGCTACACCTTC.

J is TRBJ2-3 and V is TRBV7-8; 8 bases agree with TRBD2. The CDR3 consists of 16 residues. V gave up 4 bases and J gave up 2 bases; unmatched junction bases: 8. CDR1 and CDR2 (germline): SGHVS, FQNEAQ. CDR3 in DNA: TGTGCCAGCAGCTCCTGGACTAGCCAGACCACAGATACGCAGTATTTT. This codes for CASSSWTSQTTDTQYF.

This chain uses TRBV12-5 with TRBJ2-7; 9 bases line up with TRBD1. Germline values: CDR1 LGHNT, CDR2 FRNRAP. The CDR3 has 12 amino acids. The CDR3 loop is CGTEQGANEQYF. CDR3 DNA sequence: TGTGGGACGGAACAGGGGGCCAACGAGCAGTACTTC.

This clone was seen repeatedly, ten times or more. J is TRBJ1-4 and V is TRBV5-6; TRBD1 matches 7 bases. V trimming: 3 bases; J trimming: 5 bases; junction bases outside the gene matches: 10. This CDR3 spans 16 amino acids. Germline CDR1 is SGHDT and CDR2 is YYEEEE. CDR3 in amino acids: CASSSPRQGANEKLFF. The CDR3 DNA follows: TGTGCCAGCAGCTCCCCAAGACAGGGTGCAAATGAAAAACTGTTTTTT.

The chain recombines TRBV11-2 with TRBJ1-4; 7 nucleotides align to TRBD1. V lost 4 bases and J lost 11; bases outside the gene matches: 16. Germline V gene sequence: CDR1 SGHAT, CDR2 FQNNGV. This CDR3 region has 16 residues. The CDR3 DNA sequence: TGTGCCAGCAGCTCTGCAATGATGGACAGGAGGAGGAAACTGTTTTTT. It encodes CASSSAMMDRRRKLFF. Drawing the rest from reference TRBV11-2 and TRBJ1-4, the complete variable domain is EAGVAQSPRYKIIEKRQSVAFWCNPISGHATLYWYQQILGQGPKLLIQFQNNGVVDDSQLPKDRFSAERLKGVDSTLKIQPAKLEDSAVYLCASSSAMMDRRRKLFFGSGTQLSVL.

The chain couples TRBV9 to TRBJ2-5, with 7 bases fitting TRBD1. V shed 3 bases and J 0 bases; nucleotides not matched to a gene: 2. Germline assignment: CDR1 SGDLS and CDR2 YYNGEE. This CDR3 has 14 amino acids. The CDR3, as DNA: TGTGCCAGCAGCGCGGGACAGAACCAAGAGACCCAGTACTTC. Translated: CASSAGQNQETQYF.

Only one count was recorded for this clone. This rearrangement joins TRBV25-1 to TRBJ2-5; tentative D call: TRBD2 (5 bases). The V and J ends lost 1 base and 1 base respectively, with 7 bases between them. The CDR3 sequence is 14 residues long. The germline gives CDR1 MGHDK, CDR2 SYGVNS. The DNA for the CDR3 is TGTGCCAGCAGTGAATCCCGGGGCCAAGAGACCCAGTACTTC. Translation gives CASSESRGQETQYF.

This chain links TRBV5-1 with TRBJ2-5, with a possible D match to TRBD1 (6 bases). The CDR3 totals 15 residues. V shed 7 bases and J shed 3 bases, with 19 bases lying between them. Germline CDR1 is SGHRS and CDR2 is YFSETQ. In DNA form, the CDR3 reads TGCGCCAGCCGTACCACAGGGTACAACGAAGAGACCCAGTACTTC. It is translated as CASRTTGYNEETQYF.

The chain combines TRBV20-1 with TRBJ1-1; D remains unclear. The V end lost 5 bases, the J end lost 6 bases, and 10 bases lay between the germline ends. Germline V CDR1 and CDR2: DFQATT, SNEGSKA (reference sequence). This CDR3 is built from 11 residues. CDR3 sequence reads: CSASYSAEAFF. The CDR3 DNA sequence: TGCAGTGCTTCTTATAGTGCTGAAGCTTTCTTT.

The chain combines TRBV30 with TRBJ1-2, with TRBD1 matching over 8 bases. V shed 1 base and J 8 bases; nucleotides not matched to a gene: 6. Germline lookup yields CDR1 GTSNPN and CDR2 SVGIG (reference sequence). The CDR3 has 13 amino acids. CDR3 sequence: CAWSGTGFGGYTF. CDR3 in DNA: TGTGCCTGGAGTGGGACAGGGTTTGGGGGCTACACCTTC.

This clone was seen a single time. The rearrangement uses TRBV5-1 and TRBJ1-5, with D possibly being TRBD1 (5 bases). The CDR3 consists of 15 residues. CDR1 is SGHRS, CDR2 YFSETQ, per germline. Trimming took 2 bases from V and 5 from J, leaving 14 bases between them. The CDR3 is CASSLGQGNDQPQHF. Written as DNA, the CDR3 is TGCGCCAGCAGCTTAGGGCAGGGAAACGATCAGCCCCAGCATTTT.

This clone was observed once. The chain has TRBV5-1 and TRBJ2-5, with D perhaps matching TRBD2 (7 bases). From germline, CDR1 is SGHRS and CDR2 YFSETQ. The CDR3 has 16 residues. The V gene lost 4 bases and the J gene lost 5 bases, with 21 bases spanning the gap. CDR3 protein: CASSPSWGGPMETQYF. The CDR3 DNA is TGCGCCAGCAGCCCGAGCTGGGGGGGGCCCATGGAGACCCAGTACTTC.

This clone was picked up one time. This rearrangement joins TRBV28 to TRBJ1-4; 11 bases agree with TRBD1. The CDR3 has 15 residues. Trimming cost V 6 bases and J 8 bases; bases outside gene matches: 8. CDR1 is MDHEN, CDR2 SYDVKM, per germline. CDR3 sequence (DNA): TGTGCCAGCAGCTCGGGACAGGGGGATGGGGAAAAACTGTTTTTT. It yields the protein CASSSGQGDGEKLFF.

The J gene is TRBJ2-1, the V gene TRBV28, with D perhaps matching TRBD1 (6 bases). From germline, CDR1 is MDHEN and CDR2 SYDVKM. This CDR3 spans 16 amino acids. The V and J ends lost 8 bases and 4 bases respectively, with 21 bases between them. The CDR3 nucleotides are TGTGCCAGCTCACCAACGAGGGGACATAAGTACAATGAGCAGTTCTTC. This translates into CASSPTRGHKYNEQFF.

The rearrangement links TRBV4-3 to TRBJ2-1; 7 nucleotides align to TRBD2. CDR1 is LGHNA, CDR2 YSLEER, per germline. The CDR3 is 15 residues long. J gave up 6 bases and V 4 bases, and 9 bases lay outside the gene matches. CDR3 in amino acids: CASSRTGTTSNEQFF. The CDR3 DNA reads as TGCGCCAGCAGCCGAACCGGGACTACTAGCAATGAGCAGTTCTTC.

This clone is a singleton in its sample. The chain has TRBV28 and TRBJ2-2; perhaps TRBD1 as D (6 bases). This CDR3 comprises 12 residues. Germline assignment: CDR1 MDHEN and CDR2 SYDVKM. Trimming shortened V by 8 bases and J by 6 bases, and 10 bases separated the two germline ends. The CDR3 nucleotides are TGTGCCAGCGCACAGGGTCCCGGGGAGCTGTTTTTT. It yields the protein CASAQGPGELFF.

The V and J genes are TRBV7-2 and TRBJ2-1; D unclear. There are 15 residues in the CDR3. Germline assignment: CDR1 SGHTA and CDR2 FQGNSA. V lost 3 bases and J lost 4, with 13 bases in between. For the CDR3, the DNA is TGTGCCAGCAGCTTTGATAGTGCTTCTTACAATGAGCAGTTCTTC. It translates to CASSFDSASYNEQFF.

The genes are TRBV4-3 and TRBJ2-1, with TRBD2 as a possible D gene (5 bases). V lost 5 bases and J 5 bases, leaving 22 bases between the germline ends. There are 17 residues in the CDR3. Looked up from germline, CDR1 is LGHNA and CDR2 is YSLEER. CDR3 residues: CASSLNPNGRGNNEQFF. CDR3 sequence (DNA): TGCGCCAGCAGCTTAAACCCTAACGGGCGAGGGAACAATGAGCAGTTCTTC.